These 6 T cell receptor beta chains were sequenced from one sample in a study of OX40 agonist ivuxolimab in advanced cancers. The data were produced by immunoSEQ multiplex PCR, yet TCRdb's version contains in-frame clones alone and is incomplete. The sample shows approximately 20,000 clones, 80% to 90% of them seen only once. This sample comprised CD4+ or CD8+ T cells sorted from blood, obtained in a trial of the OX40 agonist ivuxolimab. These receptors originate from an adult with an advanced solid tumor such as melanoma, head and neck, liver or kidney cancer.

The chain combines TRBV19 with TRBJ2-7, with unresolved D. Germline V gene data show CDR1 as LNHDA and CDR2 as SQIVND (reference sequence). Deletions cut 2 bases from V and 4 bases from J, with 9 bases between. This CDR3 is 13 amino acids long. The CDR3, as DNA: TGTGCCAGTAGTATACGCCATCCATACGAGCAGTACTTC. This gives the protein CASSIRHPYEQYF.

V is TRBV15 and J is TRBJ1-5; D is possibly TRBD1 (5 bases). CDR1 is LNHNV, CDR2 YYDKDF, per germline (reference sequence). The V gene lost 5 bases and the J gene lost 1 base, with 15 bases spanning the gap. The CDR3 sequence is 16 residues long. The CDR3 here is CATSFLPSGSNQPQHF. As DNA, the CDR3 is TGTGCCACCAGCTTCCTCCCCTCAGGGAGCAATCAGCCCCAGCATTTT.

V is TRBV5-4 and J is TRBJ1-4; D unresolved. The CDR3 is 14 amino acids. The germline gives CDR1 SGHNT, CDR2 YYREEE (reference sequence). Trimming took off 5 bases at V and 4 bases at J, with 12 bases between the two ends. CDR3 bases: TGTGCCAGCAGTCCAGACGGCTTTAATGAAAAACTGTTTTTT. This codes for CASSPDGFNEKLFF.

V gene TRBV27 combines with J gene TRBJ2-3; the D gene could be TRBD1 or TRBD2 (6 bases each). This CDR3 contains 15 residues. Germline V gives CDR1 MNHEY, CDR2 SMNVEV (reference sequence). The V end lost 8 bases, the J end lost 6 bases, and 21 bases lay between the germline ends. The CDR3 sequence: CASWPGGKVADTQYF. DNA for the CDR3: TGTGCCAGCTGGCCCGGGGGCAAAGTAGCGGATACGCAGTATTTT.

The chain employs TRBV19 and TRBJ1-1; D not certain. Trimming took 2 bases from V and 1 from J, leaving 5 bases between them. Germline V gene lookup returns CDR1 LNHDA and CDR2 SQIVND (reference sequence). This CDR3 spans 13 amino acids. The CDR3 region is CASSILGNTEAFF. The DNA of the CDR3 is TGTGCCAGTAGTATATTAGGGAACACTGAAGCTTTCTTT. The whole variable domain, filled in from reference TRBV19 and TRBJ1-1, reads DGGITQSPKYLFRKEGQNVTLSCEQNLNHDAMYWYRQDPGQGLRLIYYSQIVNDFQKGDIAEGYSVSREKKESFPLTVTSAQKNPTAFYLCASSILGNTEAFFGQGTRLTVV.

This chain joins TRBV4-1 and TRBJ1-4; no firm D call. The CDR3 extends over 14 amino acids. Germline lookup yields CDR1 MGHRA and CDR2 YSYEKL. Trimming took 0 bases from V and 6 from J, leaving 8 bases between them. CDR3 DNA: TGCGCCAGCAGCCAAGAAAAAGGGTATGAAAAACTGTTTTTT. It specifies CASSQEKGYEKLFF.